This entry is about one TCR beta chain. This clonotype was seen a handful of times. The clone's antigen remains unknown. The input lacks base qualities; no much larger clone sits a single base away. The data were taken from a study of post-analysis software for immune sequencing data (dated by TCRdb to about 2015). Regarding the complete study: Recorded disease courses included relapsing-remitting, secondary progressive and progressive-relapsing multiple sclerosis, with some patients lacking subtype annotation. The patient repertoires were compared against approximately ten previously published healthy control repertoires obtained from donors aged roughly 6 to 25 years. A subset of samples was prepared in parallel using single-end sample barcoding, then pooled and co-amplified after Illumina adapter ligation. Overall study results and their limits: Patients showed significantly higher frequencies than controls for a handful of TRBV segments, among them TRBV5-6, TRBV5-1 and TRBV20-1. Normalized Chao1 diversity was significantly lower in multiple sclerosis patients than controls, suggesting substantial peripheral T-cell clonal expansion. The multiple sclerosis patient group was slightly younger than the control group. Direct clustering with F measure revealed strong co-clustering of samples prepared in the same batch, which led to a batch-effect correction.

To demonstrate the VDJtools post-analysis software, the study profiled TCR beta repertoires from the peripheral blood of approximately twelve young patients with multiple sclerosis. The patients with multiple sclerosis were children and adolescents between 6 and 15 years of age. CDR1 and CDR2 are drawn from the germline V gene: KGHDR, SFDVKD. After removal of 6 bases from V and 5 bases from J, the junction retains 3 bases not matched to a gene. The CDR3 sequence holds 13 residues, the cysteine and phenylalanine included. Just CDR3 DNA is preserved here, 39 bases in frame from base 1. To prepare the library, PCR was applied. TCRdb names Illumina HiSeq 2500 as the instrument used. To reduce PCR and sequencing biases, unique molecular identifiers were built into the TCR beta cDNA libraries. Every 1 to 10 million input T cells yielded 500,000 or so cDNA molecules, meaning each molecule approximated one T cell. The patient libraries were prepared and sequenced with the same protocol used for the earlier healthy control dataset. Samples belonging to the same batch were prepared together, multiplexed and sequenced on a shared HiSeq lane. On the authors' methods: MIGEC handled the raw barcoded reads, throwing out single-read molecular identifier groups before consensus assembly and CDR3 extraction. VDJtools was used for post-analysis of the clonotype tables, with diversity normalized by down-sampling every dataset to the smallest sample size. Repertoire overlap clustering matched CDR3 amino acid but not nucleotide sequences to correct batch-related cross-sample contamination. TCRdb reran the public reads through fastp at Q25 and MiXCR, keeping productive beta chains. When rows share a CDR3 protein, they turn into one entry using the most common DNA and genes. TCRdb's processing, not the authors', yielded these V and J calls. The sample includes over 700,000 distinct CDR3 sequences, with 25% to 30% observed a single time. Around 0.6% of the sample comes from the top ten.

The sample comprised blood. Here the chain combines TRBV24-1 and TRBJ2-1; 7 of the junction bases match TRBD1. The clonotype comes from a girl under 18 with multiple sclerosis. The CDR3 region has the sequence CATSLGTDNEQFF. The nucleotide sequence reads TGTGCCACCAGTCTGGGGACAGACAATGAGCAGTTCTTC.